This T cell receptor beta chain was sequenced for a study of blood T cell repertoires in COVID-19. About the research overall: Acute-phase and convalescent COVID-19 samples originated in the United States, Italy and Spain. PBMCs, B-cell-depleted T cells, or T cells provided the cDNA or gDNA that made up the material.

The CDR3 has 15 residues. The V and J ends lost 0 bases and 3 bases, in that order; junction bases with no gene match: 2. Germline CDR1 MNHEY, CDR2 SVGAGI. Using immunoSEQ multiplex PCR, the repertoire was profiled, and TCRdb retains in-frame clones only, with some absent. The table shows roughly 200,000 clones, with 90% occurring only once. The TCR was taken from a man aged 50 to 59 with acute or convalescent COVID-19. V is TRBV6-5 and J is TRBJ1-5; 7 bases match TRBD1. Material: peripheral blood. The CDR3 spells CASSYSGQLNQPQHF. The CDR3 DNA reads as TGTGCCAGCAGTTACTCGGGACAGCTCAATCAGCCCCAGCATTTT.